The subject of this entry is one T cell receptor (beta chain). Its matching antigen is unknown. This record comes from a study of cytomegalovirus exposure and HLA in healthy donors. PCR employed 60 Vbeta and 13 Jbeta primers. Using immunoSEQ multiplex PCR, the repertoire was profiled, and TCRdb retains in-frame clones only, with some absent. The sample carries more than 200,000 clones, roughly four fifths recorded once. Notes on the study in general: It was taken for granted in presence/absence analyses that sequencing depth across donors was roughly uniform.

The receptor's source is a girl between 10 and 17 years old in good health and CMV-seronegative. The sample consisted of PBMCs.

Here the CDR3 reads CASSVAVTSGIYEQYF. The CDR3 DNA follows: TGTGCCAGCAGCGTAGCCGTGACTAGCGGGATTTACGAGCAGTACTTC. The V and J genes are TRBV9 and TRBJ2-7; 11 bases agree with TRBD2. Germline loops: CDR1 SGDLS, CDR2 YYNGEE. Losses at the gene ends were 0 bases for V and 4 bases for J; bases not matched to a gene: 6. CDR3 size: 16 residues.